This passage covers 26 T cell receptor beta chains from one sample sequenced in a study of CD8 T cells in ankylosing spondylitis. TCRdb analysed the 5' RACE reads with MiXCR anew, one entry per CDR3 protein. The sample yields 250,000 or so distinct CDR3 sequences, 15% to 20% seen once. Sequenced: blood, either unsorted or a sorted T cell fraction (not recorded which). These receptors all come from a male donor with ankylosing spondylitis or in good health (not recorded which).

This clonotype has only a few counts. The V and J genes are TRBV9 and TRBJ2-1; no firm D call. CDR1 and CDR2 (germline): SGDLS, YYNGEE. This CDR3 spans 14 amino acids. Trimming stripped 4 bases from V and 8 bases from J, with 16 bases between. The CDR3 nucleotides are TGTGCCAGCAGCACTGGCGTACCGAGCGATGAGCAGTTCTTC. It specifies CASSTGVPSDEQFF.

This clonotype was detected many times. J is TRBJ2-5 and V is TRBV29-1, with TRBD1 matching 8 bases. From germline, CDR1 is SQVTM and CDR2 ANQGSEA. J gave up 4 bases and V 5 bases, and 9 bases lay outside the gene matches. This CDR3 spans 14 amino acids. The CDR3 region is CSVPGQGRGETQYF. The DNA of the CDR3 is TGCAGCGTTCCCGGACAGGGAAGAGGAGAGACCCAGTACTTC.

V and J are TRBV20-1 and TRBJ2-4; 12 bases agree with TRBD2. The CDR3 totals 18 residues. Germline CDR1 reads DFQATT; CDR2 reads SNEGSKA (reference sequence). V shed 3 bases, J shed 2 bases, and the junction held 11 bases outside the gene matches. CDR3 residues: CSASLGPLAGGSKNIQYF. CDR3 coding DNA: TGCAGTGCTAGCCTGGGCCCACTAGCGGGAGGTTCCAAAAACATTCAGTACTTC.

This clonotype has only a few counts. Written as DNA, the CDR3 is TGTGCCATCAGTGACGAGGGGGCCGTCTCTGGGGCCAACGTCCTGACTTTC. Protein: CAISDEGAVSGANVLTF. The chain has TRBV10-3 and TRBJ2-6, with TRBD1 identical over 7 bases. V was pared by 3 bases and J by 0 bases, with 5 bases of the junction left unmatched. This CDR3 comprises 17 residues. Germline V gives CDR1 ENHRY, CDR2 SYGVKD.

The chain has TRBV4-3 and TRBJ1-1; D ambiguous. With 2 bases removed from V and 0 bases from J, the gap between germline ends came to 10 bases. This CDR3 has 15 residues. Germline CDR1 is LGHNA and CDR2 is YSLEER. The CDR3 bases are TGCGCCAGCAGCCAAAACACTAGACTGAACACTGAAGCTTTCTTT. It translates to CASSQNTRLNTEAFF.

The chain recombines TRBV7-2 with TRBJ2-3; D perhaps matches TRBD2 (5 bases). Per the germline V gene, CDR1 is SGHTA and CDR2 is FQGNSA. Trimming removed 4 bases at V and 2 bases at J, with 13 bases between. The CDR3 is 15 amino acids. In DNA, the CDR3 is TGTGCCAGCAGCTCCATACTAGGGTACACAGATACGCAGTATTTT. This codes for CASSSILGYTDTQYF.

The chain couples TRBV7-6 to TRBJ1-1; 8 bases map to TRBD1. The CDR3 sequence is 17 residues long. The germline CDR1 and CDR2 sequences are SGHVS and FNYEAQ. V shed 5 bases, J shed 4 bases, and the junction held 15 bases outside the gene matches. The CDR3 sequence is CASSVRLDRGPFTEAFF. DNA for the CDR3: TGTGCCAGCAGCGTCCGACTCGACAGGGGCCCATTCACTGAAGCTTTCTTT.

This chain links TRBV20-1 with TRBJ2-3; tentative D call: TRBD2 (6 bases). Trimming removed 0 bases at V and 4 bases at J, with 20 bases between. This CDR3 contains 17 residues. Germline assignment: CDR1 DFQATT and CDR2 SNEGSKA (reference sequence). The DNA of the CDR3 is TGCAGTGCTAGAGATCCTTCTAGCGACTTTCGGTCAGATACGCAGTATTTT. This encodes CSARDPSSDFRSDTQYF.

The chain uses TRBV4-3 and TRBJ2-7, with 9 bases aligning to TRBD2. The trim removed 4 bases at V and 5 bases at J, leaving 9 bases unmatched. The CDR3 totals 15 residues. The germline V gene encodes CDR1 LGHNA and CDR2 YSLEER. CDR3 residues: CASSRTLAGPHEQYF. Here the CDR3 DNA reads TGCGCCAGCAGCCGAACCCTAGCGGGACCCCACGAGCAGTACTTC.

This clonotype was recorded once. V gene TRBV7-9 combines with J gene TRBJ1-2; D perhaps matches TRBD1 (5 bases). The V end lost 3 bases, the J end lost 4 bases, and 12 bases lay between the germline ends. The CDR3 contains 14 residues. Germline CDR1 SEHNR, CDR2 FQNEAQ (reference sequence). CDR3 nucleotide sequence: TGTGCCAGCAGCTTTTCGCAGGGCGCCTATGGCTACACCTTC. Translation: CASSFSQGAYGYTF.

The sample holds a few counts of this clonotype. This sequence joins TRBV7-2 and TRBJ2-2; D call uncertain. The CDR3 runs 16 residues. Trimming took off 1 base at V and 5 bases at J, with 14 bases between the two ends. Germline loops: CDR1 SGHTA, CDR2 FQGNSA. This CDR3 reads CASSLEARGITGELFF. Written as DNA, the CDR3 is TGTGCCAGCAGCTTAGAAGCGAGAGGAATAACCGGGGAGCTGTTTTTT.

Many counts were recorded for this clonotype. The chain has TRBV9 and TRBJ1-1; D is unclear. Germline assignment: CDR1 SGDLS and CDR2 YYNGEE. This CDR3 spans 14 amino acids. Between the trimmed V and J ends, which lost 3 bases and 6 bases, there was a span of 15 bases. CDR3 DNA: TGTGCCAGCAGCGGGGGTACGGGTTACGCTGAAGCTTTCTTT. Protein: CASSGGTGYAEAFF.

The V and J genes are TRBV9 and TRBJ2-3, with 16 bases aligning to TRBD2. The length of the CDR3 is 18 residues. With V trimmed by 4 bases and J by 2 bases, 7 bases remained unmatched. Germline CDR1 is SGDLS and CDR2 is YYNGEE. This chain's CDR3 is CASSTGTSGREVTDTQYF. The CDR3 DNA sequence: TGTGCCAGCAGCACCGGGACTAGCGGGAGGGAGGTCACAGATACGCAGTATTTT.

V usage is TRBV5-5 and J usage is TRBJ2-7, with TRBD1 identical over 8 bases. The CDR3 runs 15 residues. Trimming at V came to 5 bases and at J to 0 bases, leaving 7 bases not matched to a gene. Per germline, CDR1 SGHKS and CDR2 YYEKEE (reference sequence). The CDR3 is CASSRTGRSSYEQYF. CDR3 sequence (DNA): TGTGCCAGCAGTCGGACAGGGCGTTCCTCCTACGAGCAGTACTTC.

This clonotype was counted between two and nine times. CDR3 in DNA: TGTGCCAGCAGCCAACTGATAAAGGGAGGGTTCCACAATGAGCAGTTCTTC. This codes for CASSQLIKGGFHNEQFF. J is TRBJ2-1 and V is TRBV7-6; 7 bases match TRBD2. This CDR3 has 17 residues. The V and J ends lost 5 bases and 5 bases, in that order; junction bases with no gene match: 15. The germline gives CDR1 SGHVS, CDR2 FNYEAQ.

The chain has TRBV11-1 and TRBJ2-3; D is perhaps TRBD2 (5 bases). V gave up 3 bases and J gave up 5 bases, with 9 bases separating them. Looked up from germline, CDR1 is SGHAT and CDR2 is FQDESV (reference sequence). There are 13 residues in the CDR3. CDR3 loop: CASSFFGGDTQYF. The CDR3 region has the DNA TGTGCCAGCAGCTTTTTCGGAGGAGATACGCAGTATTTT.

This clonotype came up a few times. This chain joins TRBV18 and TRBJ1-1; TRBD1 aligns across 9 bases. This CDR3 has 16 residues. CDR1 and CDR2 from the germline V gene are KGHSH and LQKENI. Trimming cost V 0 bases and J 4 bases; bases outside gene matches: 6. The CDR3: CASSPPGQGDGTEAFF. DNA of the CDR3: TGTGCCAGCTCACCACCGGGACAGGGTGACGGCACTGAAGCTTTCTTT.

This clonotype was seen a handful of times. This chain connects TRBV9 to TRBJ2-7; TRBD2 is a possible D gene (5 bases). Germline V gene lookup returns CDR1 SGDLS and CDR2 YYNGEE. The CDR3 extends over 13 amino acids. The V end was cut by 1 base, the J end by 1 base, with 6 bases between. The CDR3 DNA is TGTGCCAGCAGCGTAAGCGGATCCTACGAGCAGTACTTC. Translating it yields CASSVSGSYEQYF.

V usage is TRBV20-1 and J usage is TRBJ2-6; 8 positions match TRBD1. The CDR3 covers 17 residues. J lost 2 bases, V lost 5 bases, and 11 bases had no gene match. Germline CDR1 is DFQATT and CDR2 is SNEGSKA (reference sequence). CDR3 sequence (DNA): TGCAGTGCTGTTCCTAGGACAGGGTTGGCTGGGGCCAACGTCCTGACTTTC. Translated, it gives CSAVPRTGLAGANVLTF.

This chain joins TRBV20-1 and TRBJ2-3, with a weak D call TRBD1 (6 bases). V lost 5 bases and J lost 6, with 18 bases in between. This CDR3 has 14 residues. Germline lookup yields CDR1 DFQATT and CDR2 SNEGSKA (reference sequence). CDR3 sequence (DNA): TGCAGTGCTCCGACAGGCGGATTCCGTGATACGCAGTATTTT. This codes for CSAPTGGFRDTQYF.

The rearrangement uses TRBV11-2 and TRBJ2-5; 7 bases map to TRBD1. The CDR3 totals 14 residues. The germline V gene encodes CDR1 SGHAT and CDR2 FQNNGV. V gave up 7 bases and J gave up 1 base; unmatched junction bases: 6. CDR3 loop: CASTPWDSQETQYF. CDR3 nucleotides: TGTGCCAGCACCCCATGGGACAGCCAAGAGACCCAGTACTTC.

This clonotype was counted only a few times. The chain is built from TRBV4-1 and TRBJ1-2; 9 positions agree with TRBD1. The CDR3 runs to 18 residues. Germline CDR1 reads MGHRA; CDR2 reads YSYEKL. V shed 4 bases and J 4 bases; nucleotides not matched to a gene: 16. In DNA form, the CDR3 reads TGCGCCAGCAGCCTATCCCTGGACAGGGGCACAGAGGGCTATGGCTACACCTTC. Amino acid sequence: CASSLSLDRGTEGYGYTF.

The chain has TRBV16 and TRBJ2-1; TRBD2 might be the D (6 bases). Germline V CDR1 and CDR2: KGHSY, FQNENV. The CDR3 runs to 16 residues. With 0 bases removed from V and 5 bases from J, the gap between germline ends came to 14 bases. DNA for the CDR3: TGTGCCAGCAGCCAATCGGGCCTAGCGACCAACAATGAGCAGTTCTTC. It codes for CASSQSGLATNNEQFF.

This rearrangement joins TRBV7-9 to TRBJ2-5, with D possibly matching TRBD1 (6 bases). There are 14 residues in the CDR3. Germline values: CDR1 SEHNR, CDR2 FQNEAQ (reference sequence). Trimming cost V 6 bases and J 5 bases, with 16 bases left between them. The CDR3 loop reads CASSLTGFWETQYF. The CDR3 region has the DNA TGTGCCAGCAGTCTTACAGGGTTCTGGGAGACCCAGTACTTC.

In this sample, this clonotype turned up a few times. This sequence joins TRBV20-1 and TRBJ2-7; 8 bases are a match to TRBD2. V lost 3 bases, J lost 3 bases, and 10 bases stayed unmatched. Germline loops: CDR1 DFQATT, CDR2 SNEGSKA (reference sequence). The CDR3 sequence is 15 residues long. For the CDR3, the DNA is TGCAGTGCTAGGACTAGCGAGCTCCCTGGCTACGAGCAGTACTTC. Its protein product is CSARTSELPGYEQYF.

The rearrangement uses TRBV6-5 and TRBJ2-7, with a weak D call TRBD1 (5 bases). This CDR3 is 13 amino acids long. Trimming shortened V by 2 bases and J by 4 bases, and 9 bases separated the two germline ends. Germline CDR1 reads MNHEY; CDR2 reads SVGAGI. The CDR3 DNA reads TGTGCCAGCAGTTACGGACACGCATACGAGCAGTACTTC. Protein: CASSYGHAYEQYF.